Sequencing of this TCR beta chain was carried out in a study of T cell repertoires in aging, cancer and after chemotherapy. CDR1 is SGHKS and CDR2 is YYEKEE in the germline V gene (reference sequence). The CDR3 spans 13 residues. The V gene lost 0 bases and the J gene lost 3 bases, with 6 bases spanning the gap. This clonotype has only a few counts. TCR beta rearrangements were amplified from peripheral blood genomic DNA. A mixed TRB-A/B primer pool amplified rearranged TRB by multiplex touch-down PCR. One entry per CDR3 protein, called by TCRdb with MiXCR from the multiplex PCR reads. The sample records some 8,100 distinct CDR3 sequences, around two fifths being singletons.

The TCR was taken from a human donor in good health. This chain joins TRBV5-5 and TRBJ1-2; no clear D gene. What was sequenced was blood. The CDR3 spells CASSLEQYYGYTF. Here the CDR3 DNA reads TGTGCCAGCAGCTTGGAGCAATACTATGGCTACACCTTC.